One and the same sample provided the 27 T cell receptor beta chains below, sequenced in a study of blood T cells in healthy people across ages. Next came a second PCR, run for about 7 to 12 cycles, which used a sample-barcoded 5' primer along with a J-beta primer mix. TCRdb reprocessed the 5' RACE reads with MiXCR, giving one entry per CDR3 protein. The table has hundreds of thousands of distinct CDR3 sequences, 35% to 50% seen once. Sequenced: blood. The receptors shown here come from a man older than 75 in good health.

The J gene is TRBJ2-5, the V gene TRBV30; the D gene is possibly TRBD1 (6 bases). V dropped 5 bases and J dropped 0 bases, with 13 bases sitting between them. The CDR3 runs 14 residues. The germline CDR1 and CDR2 sequences are GTSNPN and SVGIG (reference sequence). CDR3 loop: CAWDMGQNQETQYF. CDR3 in DNA: TGTGCCTGGGATATGGGACAAAACCAAGAGACCCAGTACTTC. Combining the CDR3 with reference TRBV30 and TRBJ2-5 gives the whole variable domain SQTIHQWPATLVQPVGSPLSLECTVEGTSNPNLYWYRQAAGRGLQLLFYSVGIGQISSEVPQNLSASRPQDRQFILSSKKLLLSDSGFYLCAWDMGQNQETQYFGPGTRLLVL.

J is TRBJ1-5 and V is TRBV20-1; D is unclear. Germline V CDR1 and CDR2: DFQATT, SNEGSKA (reference sequence). V shed 0 bases and J shed 7 bases, with 13 bases lying between them. The CDR3 covers 14 residues. This CDR3 reads CSARDSSRQQPQHF. In nucleotides, the CDR3 is TGCAGTGCTAGAGATAGCAGCCGCCAGCAGCCCCAGCATTTT.

CDR3 sequence reads: CASSQARAGGRDTQYF. The CDR3, as DNA: TGCGCCAGCAGCCAAGCCCGAGCGGGGGGCAGAGATACGCAGTATTTT. V usage is TRBV4-3 and J usage is TRBJ2-3, with 9 bases identical to TRBD2. Germline CDR1 reads LGHNA; CDR2 reads YSLEER. This CDR3 is built from 16 residues. J gave up 5 bases and V 1 base, and 7 bases lay outside the gene matches.

V usage is TRBV15 and J usage is TRBJ2-5; 9 bases line up with TRBD1. The J call may be mistaken, given a closer DNA end match to TRBJ2-7. The germline V gene encodes CDR1 LNHNV and CDR2 YYDKDF (reference sequence). The CDR3 contains 15 residues. The CDR3 DNA follows: TGTGCCACCAGCAGAGATGTGGGACAGGGAGGCGAGCAGTACTTC. The encoded protein is CATSRDVGQGGEQYF.

V is TRBV18 and J is TRBJ2-1; possibly TRBD2 for D (6 bases). V lost 3 bases and J lost 0, with 9 bases in between. Germline lookup yields CDR1 KGHSH and CDR2 LQKENI. The length of the CDR3 is 15 residues. In DNA form, the CDR3 reads TGTGCCAGCTCACCGGGGCGGGACTCCTACAATGAGCAGTTCTTC. Encoded protein: CASSPGRDSYNEQFF.

This clonotype has a count of ten or more. The chain uses TRBV7-2 and TRBJ2-1; 12 bases fit TRBD2. Germline loops: CDR1 SGHTA, CDR2 FQGNSA. V was clipped by 8 bases and J by 6 bases; unmatched bases: 17. The CDR3 spans 18 residues. CDR3 DNA sequence: TGTGCCAGCGGAAAACAACTAGCGGGGGGCGGCTCTCTCAATGAGCAGTTCTTC. It specifies CASGKQLAGGGSLNEQFF. The variable domain in full, with the rest retrieved from reference TRBV7-2 and TRBJ2-1, is GAGVSQSPSNKVTEKGKDVELRCDPISGHTALYWYRQSLGQGLEFLIYFQGNSAPDKSGLPSDRFSAERTGGSVSTLTIQRTQQEDSAVYLCASGKQLAGGGSLNEQFFGPGTRLTVL.

The CDR3 DNA is TGCAGTGCTAGAGACAAGACTAGCGGGAATACCTACGAGCAGTACTTC. Encoded protein: CSARDKTSGNTYEQYF. This chain links TRBV20-1 with TRBJ2-7; the match to TRBD2 covers 11 bases. Germline CDR1 DFQATT, CDR2 SNEGSKA (reference sequence). Germline trimming cut 0 bases from V and 2 bases from J; bases unmatched to any gene: 6. The CDR3 loop spans 16 amino acids.

DNA of the CDR3: TGCAGTGCTAGAGATCAAAGGCAGGGCTCCTACGAGCAGTACTTC. Encoded protein: CSARDQRQGSYEQYF. V and J are TRBV20-1 and TRBJ2-5; the D gene is possibly TRBD1 (5 bases). The DNA end is more similar to TRBJ2-7, so the J call may be wrong. CDR1 is DFQATT and CDR2 is SNEGSKA in the germline V gene (reference sequence). The CDR3 contains 15 residues.

This clonotype has just a few counts. The V and J genes are TRBV24-1 and TRBJ2-3; D possibly matches TRBD1 or TRBD2 (6 bases each). The CDR3 runs 16 residues. The V gene lost 3 bases and the J gene lost 3 bases, with 15 bases spanning the gap. The germline gives CDR1 KGHDR, CDR2 SFDVKD. The CDR3 spells CATSDPGAGGTDTQYF. In nucleotides, the CDR3 is TGTGCCACCAGTGATCCGGGGGCTGGAGGGACAGATACGCAGTATTTT.

The J gene is TRBJ2-5, the V gene TRBV20-1, with 11 bases lining up with TRBD2. Germline CDR1 and CDR2: DFQATT and SNEGSKA (reference sequence). After removal of 4 bases from V and 11 bases from J, the junction contained 15 bases not matched to a gene. The CDR3 consists of 15 residues. CDR3 coding DNA: TGCAGTGCTACACCGGGACTAGCGGACTACAATGAGCAGTACTTC. It encodes CSATPGLADYNEQYF.

The chain joins TRBV4-3 to TRBJ1-1; 9 bases match TRBD1. V lost 3 bases, J lost 0 bases, and 5 bases stayed unmatched. Germline V gene lookup returns CDR1 LGHNA and CDR2 YSLEER. The CDR3 has 16 amino acids. The CDR3 here is CASSQPGTGMNTEAFF. The CDR3 nucleotides read TGCGCCAGCAGCCAGCCTGGGACAGGGATGAACACTGAAGCTTTCTTT.

This rearrangement joins TRBV7-9 to TRBJ2-1; maybe TRBD2 (5 bases). CDR1 is SEHNR, CDR2 FQNEAQ, per germline (reference sequence). The V gene lost 3 bases and the J gene lost 0 bases, with 12 bases spanning the gap. The CDR3 has 16 residues. The CDR3 coding sequence is TGTGCCAGCAGCTTCAAAGTGGGGAGCTCCTACAATGAGCAGTTCTTC. Protein sequence: CASSFKVGSSYNEQFF.

This clonotype was counted between two and nine times. This chain uses TRBV6-2 or TRBV6-3 with TRBJ2-6; no clear D gene. The CDR3 loop spans 12 amino acids. CDR1 is MNHEY and CDR2 is SVGEGT in the germline V gene. The V end lost 4 bases, the J end lost 4 bases, and 2 bases lay between the germline ends. CDR3 sequence (DNA): TGTGCCAGCAGTTTAGGGGCCAACGTCCTGACTTTC. Amino acid sequence: CASSLGANVLTF.

In this sample, this clonotype turned up a few times. The chain links TRBV20-1 to TRBJ2-5, with D perhaps matching TRBD2 (6 bases). CDR1 DFQATT and CDR2 SNEGSKA come from the germline V gene (reference sequence). This CDR3 contains 17 residues. V lost 0 bases to trimming and J lost 4 bases, with 21 bases between them. CDR3 residues: CSARDVGLAIRGETQYF. In nucleotides, the CDR3 is TGCAGTGCTAGAGATGTTGGGCTAGCGATACGGGGAGAGACCCAGTACTTC.

The chain combines TRBV5-5 with TRBJ2-1, with 11 bases that match TRBD2. Germline assignment: CDR1 SGHKS and CDR2 YYEKEE (reference sequence). The junction had 9 bases not matched to a gene; V was cut back by 3 bases and J by 7 bases. The CDR3 is 16 residues long. The DNA of the CDR3 is TGTGCCAGCAGCTCCTTAGCGGGAGGGCCTGGAAATGAGCAGTTCTTC. Encoded protein: CASSSLAGGPGNEQFF. Variable domain in full (rest from reference TRBV5-5 and TRBJ2-1): DAGVTQSPTHLIKTRGQQVTLRCSPISGHKSVSWYQQVLGQGPQFIFQYYEKEERGRGNFPDRFSARQFPNYSSELNVNALLLGDSALYLCASSSLAGGPGNEQFFGPGTRLTVL.

The chain couples TRBV7-2 to TRBJ2-7; TRBD2 matches 10 bases. This CDR3 spans 16 amino acids. V lost 6 bases to trimming and J lost 0 bases; unmatched junction nucleotides: 8. Germline lookup yields CDR1 SGHTA and CDR2 FQGNSA. The CDR3 is CASSYTGTSASYEQYF. The CDR3 DNA reads as TGTGCCAGCAGTTATACCGGGACTAGCGCCTCCTACGAGCAGTACTTC. Full variable domain (rest looked up from reference TRBV7-2 and TRBJ2-7): GAGVSQSPSNKVTEKGKDVELRCDPISGHTALYWYRQSLGQGLEFLIYFQGNSAPDKSGLPSDRFSAERTGGSVSTLTIQRTQQEDSAVYLCASSYTGTSASYEQYFGPGTRLTVT.

The sample holds a few counts of this clonotype. The genes are TRBV6-2 or TRBV6-3 and TRBJ1-2; possible D gene TRBD1, 6 bases. The CDR3 has 13 amino acids. In germline, CDR1 is MNHEY, CDR2 SVGEGT. The V end lost 7 bases, the J end lost 4 bases, and 13 bases lay between the germline ends. Here the CDR3 reads CASTGQLAYGYTF. The CDR3 DNA follows: TGTGCCAGCACCGGACAGCTCGCCTATGGCTACACCTTC.

This chain links TRBV9 with TRBJ1-4; no clear D gene. V dropped 2 bases and J dropped 4 bases, with 9 bases sitting between them. The length of the CDR3 is 14 residues. The germline V gene has CDR1 SGDLS and CDR2 YYNGEE. The CDR3 nucleotides read TGTGCCAGCAGCGTGGCAGAGTTTAATGAAAAACTGTTTTTT. This codes for CASSVAEFNEKLFF. The variable domain in full, completed from reference TRBV9 and TRBJ1-4, reads DSGVTQTPKHLITATGQRVTLRCSPRSGDLSVYWYQQSLDQGLQFLIQYYNGEERAKGNILERFSAQQFPDLHSELNLSSLELGDSALYFCASSVAEFNEKLFFGSGTQLSVL.

A few counts support this clonotype. This sequence joins TRBV27 and TRBJ2-1; D is unresolved. This CDR3 region has 13 residues. Trimming pared 6 bases from V and 5 bases from J, leaving 11 bases between. CDR1 and CDR2 from the germline V gene are MNHEY and SMNVEV (reference sequence). The CDR3 nucleotides are TGTGCCAGCAGGGCTCTAGGTAACAATGAGCAGTTCTTC. Protein product: CASRALGNNEQFF.

The V gene is TRBV7-9, the J gene TRBJ1-2, with 9 bases aligning to TRBD1. Germline assignment: CDR1 SEHNR and CDR2 FQNEAQ (reference sequence). J lost 4 bases, V lost 7 bases, and 10 bases had no gene match. This CDR3 is built from 15 residues. The CDR3 reads CASTLDDRGVYGYTF. CDR3 nucleotide sequence: TGTGCCAGCACCCTAGACGACAGGGGGGTCTATGGCTACACCTTC.

V is TRBV5-1 and J is TRBJ2-5, with TRBD2 matching over 8 bases. Germline-derived CDR1 and CDR2 are SGHRS and YFSETQ. CDR3 size: 18 residues. Trimming removed 1 base from V and 1 base from J; junction bases left unmatched: 12. In DNA, the CDR3 is TGCGCCAGCAGCTTGAATGTGGGGACTAGGGGCCTCCAAGAGACCCAGTACTTC. Its translation is CASSLNVGTRGLQETQYF.

This clonotype occurred many times. The chain uses TRBV29-1 and TRBJ2-7, with a tentative D call TRBD1 (6 bases). V was cut by 6 bases and J by 0 bases, with 12 bases left in between. Per the germline V gene, CDR1 is SQVTM and CDR2 is ANQGSEA. The length of the CDR3 is 13 residues. The CDR3 DNA reads TGCAGCGTCCCCCGGGACAACTCCTACGAGCAGTACTTC. It translates to CSVPRDNSYEQYF.

A few counts support this clonotype. The chain is built from TRBV4-3 and TRBJ2-1; 10 bases align to TRBD2. The CDR3 loop spans 17 amino acids. Germline assignment: CDR1 LGHNA and CDR2 YSLEER. With 0 bases clipped from V and 9 bases from J, the junction kept 11 bases outside the gene matches. Here the CDR3 DNA reads TGCGCCAGCAGCCAAGATTATGGGAGCGGGAGGGCCGGTGAGCAGTTCTTC. Translated: CASSQDYGSGRAGEQFF.

The chain couples TRBV4-3 to TRBJ1-5; a possible D gene is TRBD1 (6 bases). The CDR3 consists of 16 residues. Germline V CDR1 and CDR2: LGHNA, YSLEER. Trimming took off 0 bases at V and 9 bases at J, with 18 bases between the two ends. The CDR3 loop is CASSQDWEDSLRPQHF. The DNA of the CDR3 is TGCGCCAGCAGCCAAGATTGGGAGGACAGTCTTCGGCCCCAGCATTTT.

The chain joins TRBV2 to TRBJ1-6, with D possibly matching TRBD1 (5 bases). The V end was cut by 3 bases, the J end by 10 bases, with 19 bases between. Germline CDR1 is SNHLY and CDR2 is FYNNEI. CDR3 size: 16 residues. The CDR3 coding sequence is TGTGCCAGCAGTGATGTTTGGGGGGGTACTTTCTCACCCCTCCACTTT. This encodes CASSDVWGGTFSPLHF.

This clonotype was seen more than once but under ten times. The genes are TRBV7-9 and TRBJ1-2; D ambiguous. CDR3 length: 15 amino acids. With 6 bases removed from V and 1 base from J, the gap between germline ends came to 15 bases. In germline, CDR1 is SEHNR, CDR2 FQNEAQ (reference sequence). CDR3 region: CASRPDGTVNYGYTF. The CDR3 bases are TGTGCCAGCAGGCCGGACGGAACCGTTAACTATGGCTACACCTTC.

V usage is TRBV7-9 and J usage is TRBJ2-7, with D unresolved. The DNA end is a closer match to TRBJ2-5, so the J assignment may be wrong. Germline CDR1 SEHNR, CDR2 FQNEAQ (reference sequence). The CDR3 covers 14 residues. The CDR3 loop reads CASSLRQDGETQYF. CDR3 DNA sequence: TGTGCCAGCAGCTTAAGGCAGGATGGAGAGACCCAGTACTTC.